This paragraph reports one T cell receptor (beta chain). This clone turned up a few times. The clone's antigen remains unknown. No per-base quality is available; no much larger clone lies one base away. Using the deep immunoSEQ assay, TCR CDR3 regions were amplified from genomic DNA by multiplex PCR. Extracted genomic DNA from each cell subset was distributed evenly across all wells of several immunoSEQ 96-well plates, and each plate was treated as a replicate. For sorted subsets, 150 to 200 ng genomic DNA, equal to tens of thousands of T cell genomes, was loaded into each replicate PCR. Purified libraries were measured with a Qubit 3.0 fluorometer, size-checked on a Bioanalyzer 2100, and measured again with the KAPA Library Quantification kit. Every immunoSEQ 96-well plate was sequenced on a dedicated single-read 150-cycle Illumina NextSeq 550 flow cell. Regarding the original processing steps: Because the immunoSEQ output included only junctional sequences and no quality scores, the filtering could not be the same as the filtering used for full-length reads. To assign V/J genes and CDR3, sequences were annotated using PyIR, a Python wrapper for IgBLAST v1.9, with IMGT germline references. Reads with weak V/J assignments (E-value above 1e-6), missing CDR3, stop codons, out-of-frame junctions, or ambiguous translated residues were removed. V3J clonotypes were defined by identical inferred V gene, J gene, and CDR3 amino acid sequence. The percentage overlap between two repertoires was calculated by dividing the number of shared unique clonotypes by the size of the smaller repertoire. RTK rarefaction, the Chao1 estimator, and Recon v2.1 estimates of unobserved clonotypes were used to assess repertoire richness. For all TCRbeta clonotypes obtained by the gDNA method from a handful of donors, generation probabilities were computed with OLGA. This is the immuneACCESS table as TCRdb keeps it, with only in-frame sequences that have V and J called. A part of the clones is gone; compared with another copy, unresolved V genes explain less than half, and the rest is unexplained. The V and J calls and clone size come from that table; D and trimming were worked out from the DNA. The sample contains about 1 million clones, approximately 70% of them found a single time. Of the sample, approximately 1.5% falls within the top ten clones.

Healthy HIV-negative adults with no recently reported acute infections or vaccinations were included as donors. Every donor was a Caucasian adult living in Nashville, Tennessee, USA. Magnetic negative selection was used to enrich CD4+ T cells, after which naive cells were positively selected on CD45RA and the negative fraction became the memory subset. Blood was collected by leukapheresis, and PBMCs were isolated by Ficoll-Histopaque density gradient centrifugation and then cryopreserved in liquid nitrogen vapor phase. Purity and quantity of every magnetically sorted T cell population were checked by analytical flow cytometry. From each sorted fraction, genomic DNA was isolated and quantified by UV absorbance on a Nanodrop 2000c. These data come from a study of shared clonotypes between healthy human individuals (dated by TCRdb to the early 2020s). With regard to the full study: The cohort included a few men and a couple of women between 18 and 49 years of age. To increase sequencing depth and limit assay-specific biases, TCR repertoire library preparation and sequencing were carried out by different laboratories using diverse techniques. Between about 0.8 and 9.5 billion PBMCs per donor were obtained by leukapheresis. Blood TCR repertoires of roughly five healthy adults were deeply sequenced to estimate repertoire size and the extent of clonotype sharing between individuals. For each donor, CD4 naive and CD4 memory were each given three plates, CD8 naive was given two plates, and CD8 memory was given one plate.

General findings and caveats noted by the study authors: Incomplete sequencing was indicated by rarefaction of sorted-subset datasets, despite the large sequencing depth. Across four donors, approximately 4.9% of naive CD4, approximately 3.6% of naive CD8, about 2.3% of memory CD4, and approximately 0.4% of memory CD8 clonotypes were shared. Estimated clonotype richness was generally larger for naive than for memory subsets. Pairwise subsampling led to the expectation that sequencing depth would affect the degree of clonotype sharing among donors. Sampling was restricted to blood, and TCR repertoires in tissue are likely to differ from TCR repertoires in blood. The genetic and exposure-history diversity represented was limited by the small number of donors. Clonotypes shared by all four sorted-subset donors showed higher generation probabilities than non-shared clonotypes.

V is pruned by 7 bases and J by 0 bases, leaving 7 bases of the junction without a gene match. Sequences SGHTA (CDR1) and FQGNSA (CDR2) are obtained from the germline V gene. Spanning cysteine to phenylalanine, the CDR3 consists of 15 amino acids. Of the read, only the CDR3 DNA is kept; its 45 bases are in frame from base 1. Source material: memory CD4+ T cells sorted from blood. In the paper's terms, the cell subset or site label means: CD45RA-negative fraction. The sequence joins TRBV7-2 to TRBJ2-5; TRBD2 agrees with 8 junctional bases. The receptor was derived from a man aged 18 to 30 in good health. The CDR3 corresponds to CASTSELADQETQYF. The base sequence is TGTGCCAGCACCTCCGAACTAGCGGACCAAGAGACCCAGTACTTC. Supplemented by the reference TRBV7-2 and TRBJ2-5 proteins around the CDR3, the complete variable domain is GAGVSQSPSNKVTEKGKDVELRCDPISGHTALYWYRQSLGQGLEFLIYFQGNSAPDKSGLPSDRFSAERTGGSVSTLTIQRTQQEDSAVYLCASTSELADQETQYFGPGTRLLVL.